The clone carrying this T cell receptor beta chain was seen a single time. As yet, its antigen is unknown. This entry belongs to a study of OX40 agonist ivuxolimab in advanced cancers. Across the whole study: Every 2 weeks, ivuxolimab was infused into the patients intravenously at between 0.01 and 10 mg/kg. Study-wide results and limits: Doses of 0.1 to 3.0 mg/kg were accompanied by clonal expansion of CD4+ and CD8+ blood T cells by week 6.

From germline, CDR1 is PRHDT and CDR2 FYEKMQ (reference sequence). This CDR3 has 15 amino acids. The trim removed 6 bases at V and 4 bases at J, leaving 5 bases unmatched. Produced via immunoSEQ multiplex PCR; TCRdb's table is partial and in-frame only. Altogether about 91,000 clones are present, more than 70% being singletons, with the ten largest covering approximately 0.2%. This chain links TRBV13 with TRBJ1-6; TRBD1 agrees at 8 bases. The sequencing used CD4+ or CD8+ T cells sorted from blood, collected in a trial of the OX40 agonist ivuxolimab. This TCR came from an adult with an advanced solid tumor such as melanoma, head and neck, liver or kidney cancer. The CDR3 spells CASRNRDRYNSPLHF. The DNA for the CDR3 is TGTGCCAGCAGAAACCGGGACAGGTATAATTCACCCCTCCACTTT.